This is a list of T cell receptor beta chains from one sample in a study of regulatory T cells in long-lasting Graves disease. Via MiXCR, TCRdb re-called the multiplex PCR reads, giving one row per CDR3 protein. The sample consists of approximately 480,000 distinct CDR3 sequences, about 17% of them appearing once. In addition, the sample was reused for a study of T cells in Graves' hyperthyroidism and ophthalmopathy.

The source was peripheral blood mononuclear cells (PBMCs), collected at new diagnosis, from a patient treated with antithyroid drugs. These receptors all stem from a man aged 35-49 years with Graves disease. Both conserved end residues are part of each CDR3.

>TRBV28
CASTRQGARNTEAFF
>TRBV27
CASSEGGFEQYF
>TRBV19
CASSPTTIGSYNEQFF
>TRBV7-3
CASSARDRYTDTQYF
>TRBV7-8
CASSLDQGFYNEQFF
>TRBV6-1
CASTRQGLVYEQYF
>TRBV30
CAWSQGGTGELFF
>TRBV19
CASSTQGTGTNEQFF
>TRBV28
CASGYRDREKLFF
>TRBV24-1
CATSDSQGIGNQPQHF
>TRBV2
CASSFRDGYTF
>TRBV3-1
CASSQGRLTDTQYF
>TRBV19
CASRKRTGSNQPQHF
>TRBV11-2
CASSGDRSSYNEQFF
>TRBV19
CASSIVVRWGSGSGSEQFF
>TRBV30
CAWSGLGAEQYF
>TRBV2
CASSRGGPFSEAFF
>TRBV28
CASSGLAGASFPYEQYF
>TRBV24-1
CATSKGSGYTF
>TRBV20-1
CSATSGIYTDTQYF
>TRBV10-3
CAISDRQFSGNTIYF
>TRBV7-3
CASSLIARDTQYF
>TRBV28
CASSLPGTSGSAGKTYEQYF
>TRBV3-1
CASRLNRDTEAFF
>TRBV28
CASSSGGPSYGYTF
>TRBV7-9
CASSSRTGRAELRYNEQFF